Listed here is a single T cell receptor beta chain. Its cognate antigen is unknown. CDR3 length equals 14 residues. CDR1 and CDR2 from the germline V gene are MNHNY and SVGAGI (reference sequence). J was trimmed by 5 bases and V by 5 bases; bases with no gene match: 4. These data come from a study of cytomegalovirus exposure and HLA in healthy donors. In the study overall: The study placed around 80% of its roughly 410 genotyped donors in the Caucasian-associated ancestry cluster.

Overall study results and limits: TCR beta V- and J-gene trimming, according to a later analysis, was linked to a missense DCLRE1C variant. The classifier reportedly diagnosed cytomegalovirus status with high sensitivity and specificity. The study flagged around 160 TCR beta chains as cytomegalovirus-associated.

The PCR was carried out with 60 Vbeta primers and 13 Jbeta primers. The repertoire was sequenced with immunoSEQ multiplex PCR; TCRdb's copy has only in-frame clones and lacks some. The sample holds roughly 120,000 clones, roughly four fifths seen once. The sample consisted of PBMCs. This receptor was identified in a woman between 40 and 50 years old in good health and CMV-seropositive. V usage is TRBV6-6 and J usage is TRBJ2-5; 11 positions match TRBD2. This CDR3 is CASSDSGGAETQYF. In DNA, the CDR3 is TGTGCCAGCAGTGATAGCGGGGGGGCCGAGACCCAGTACTTC.